Below, 4 T cell receptor beta chains from the same sample are listed, as sequenced in a study of blood T cell repertoires in COVID-19. Generated by immunoSEQ multiplex PCR, the TCRdb table keeps only in-frame clones and is missing some. The data hold 240,000 or so clones, with 86% observed a single time. Material for sequencing was peripheral blood. Receptor source: a man of 80 years or more with acute or convalescent COVID-19.

This chain uses TRBV5-4 with TRBJ2-7; perhaps TRBD1 as D (6 bases). This CDR3 is 13 amino acids long. Germline assignment: CDR1 SGHNT and CDR2 YYREEE (reference sequence). Between the trimmed V and J ends, which lost 4 bases and 1 base, there was a span of 9 bases. CDR3 coding DNA: TGTGCCAGCAGCCGGGACATTTCCTACGAGCAGTACTTC. Translated, it gives CASSRDISYEQYF.

This clone appeared once. The gene calls are TRBV24-1 and TRBJ2-1; D not certain. Trimming pared 3 bases from V and 5 bases from J, leaving 10 bases between. The CDR3 totals 14 residues. CDR1 is KGHDR, CDR2 SFDVKD, per germline. CDR3 in DNA: TGTGCCACCAGTGATCCGTTCGTCGACAATGAGCAGTTCTTC. Translation: CATSDPFVDNEQFF.

The chain is built from TRBV6-6 and TRBJ2-7, with a weak D call TRBD1 (6 bases). V lost 2 bases and J 5 bases, leaving 13 bases between the germline ends. Germline CDR1 reads MNHNY; CDR2 reads SVGAGI (reference sequence). The CDR3 covers 14 residues. CDR3 region: CASSYPEGDHEQYF. CDR3 in DNA: TGTGCCAGCAGTTACCCTGAGGGGGATCACGAGCAGTACTTC.

CDR3 coding DNA: TGCGCCAGCAGTGGACCGCCCGGGGGACAGGGTCGAAATGAGCAGTTCTTC. Protein product: CASSGPPGGQGRNEQFF. The chain is built from TRBV10-1 and TRBJ2-1; 9 bases map to TRBD1. After removal of 4 bases from V and 7 bases from J, the junction contained 14 bases not matched to a gene. The germline V gene has CDR1 WNHNN and CDR2 SYGVQD (reference sequence). CDR3 length equals 17 residues.